Presented here are 22 T cell receptor beta chains from one specimen sequenced in a study of blood T cell repertoires in COVID-19. Method: immunoSEQ multiplex PCR; TCRdb's copy keeps in-frame clones and lacks some. There are about 140,000 clones in the sample; approximately 86% occur only once, and 5.4% lies in the top ten. The specimen sequenced was peripheral blood. These TCRs come from a human donor in a cohort sampled during active COVID-19.

CDR3 sequence (DNA): TGTGCCAGCAGTGAAAGCGGGGGCCTACTTTCCTACTCGCAGTACTTC. This encodes CASSESGGLLSYSQYF. The chain carries TRBV2 and TRBJ2-7; 8 bases match TRBD2. CDR1 and CDR2 (germline): SNHLY, FYNNEI. The CDR3 totals 16 residues. V shed 2 bases, J shed 9 bases, and the junction held 15 bases outside the gene matches. Full variable domain (outside the CDR3, taken from reference TRBV2 and TRBJ2-7): EPEVTQTPSHQVTQMGQEVILRCVPISNHLYFYWYRQILGQKVEFLVSFYNNEISEKSEIFDDQFSVERPDGSNFTLKIRSTKLEDSAMYFCASSESGGLLSYSQYFGPGTRLTVT.

This chain links TRBV10-1 with TRBJ2-5, with D perhaps matching TRBD2 (7 bases). CDR1 is WNHNN and CDR2 is SYGVQD in the germline V gene (reference sequence). Trimming took 10 bases from V and 5 from J, leaving 23 bases between them. This CDR3 has 15 amino acids. The CDR3 sequence is CATSPGRGLWETQYF. CDR3 nucleotides: TGCGCCACTTCCCCGGGGCGGGGGCTGTGGGAGACCCAGTACTTC.

The V and J genes are TRBV9 and TRBJ1-2, with 7 bases that match TRBD1. With V trimmed by 4 bases and J by 8 bases, 20 bases remained unmatched. This CDR3 has 17 amino acids. Germline V gives CDR1 SGDLS, CDR2 YYNGEE. The CDR3 loop is CASSPGAQTGTQGGYTF. The CDR3 bases are TGTGCCAGCAGCCCAGGGGCCCAGACAGGGACCCAAGGGGGCTACACCTTC.

The J gene is TRBJ2-5, the V gene TRBV7-2, with D possibly being TRBD2 (7 bases). Germline V gene data show CDR1 as SGHTA and CDR2 as FQGNSA. The V and J ends lost 4 bases and 5 bases respectively, with 17 bases between them. The CDR3 loop spans 15 amino acids. The CDR3 loop is CASSYEGGVAETQYF. CDR3 in DNA: TGTGCCAGCAGCTACGAGGGGGGGGTTGCGGAGACCCAGTACTTC.

V and J are TRBV7-6 and TRBJ1-3, with D unresolved. Trimming pared 5 bases from V and 7 bases from J, leaving 18 bases between. CDR1 is SGHVS, CDR2 FNYEAQ, per germline. The CDR3 length is 15 residues. CDR3 in amino acids: CASSPKGASANTIYF. CDR3 nucleotides: TGTGCCAGCAGCCCAAAGGGAGCATCCGCCAACACCATATATTTT.

This clone appeared once. V and J are TRBV27 and TRBJ2-1; 9 positions match TRBD1. The CDR3 covers 16 residues. The V segment lost 2 bases and the J segment 4 bases; nucleotides outside the gene matches: 6. CDR1 MNHEY and CDR2 SMNVEV come from the germline V gene (reference sequence). The CDR3 loop reads CASSLTGQGAYNEQFF. CDR3 nucleotide sequence: TGTGCCAGCAGTTTAACGGGACAGGGAGCTTACAATGAGCAGTTCTTC.

This clone was observed once. The rearrangement uses TRBV2 and TRBJ1-5; 10 nucleotides line up with TRBD1. The CDR3 runs 14 residues. V trimming: 6 bases; J trimming: 6 bases; junction bases outside the gene matches: 5. Germline loops: CDR1 SNHLY, CDR2 FYNNEI. Here the CDR3 reads CASRVGQGSQPQHF. CDR3 bases: TGTGCCAGCAGGGTGGGACAGGGGAGTCAGCCCCAGCATTTT. The full variable domain, its missing parts supplied by reference TRBV2 and TRBJ1-5, is EPEVTQTPSHQVTQMGQEVILRCVPISNHLYFYWYRQILGQKVEFLVSFYNNEISEKSEIFDDQFSVERPDGSNFTLKIRSTKLEDSAMYFCASRVGQGSQPQHFGDGTRLSIL.

CDR3 sequence reads: CASSVANNRVDGYTF. The CDR3 DNA sequence: TGTGCCAGCAGCGTAGCTAACAACAGGGTGGATGGCTACACCTTC. The genes are TRBV9 and TRBJ1-2, with D possibly TRBD1 on 6 matching bases. Trimming removed 0 bases at V and 6 bases at J, with 15 bases between. The CDR3 has 15 residues. CDR1 is SGDLS and CDR2 is YYNGEE in the germline V gene.

The chain joins TRBV5-3 to TRBJ1-2; D perhaps matches TRBD1 (6 bases). TRBV5-3 is annotated as an ORF whose role is uncertain. This CDR3 region has 16 residues. V shed 4 bases and J shed 0 bases, with 16 bases lying between them. CDR3 bases: TGTGCCAGAAGCGGTGACCGGGACACCACTAACTATGGCTACACCTTC. As protein: CARSGDRDTTNYGYTF.

The chain combines TRBV30 with TRBJ1-1; 8 nucleotides line up with TRBD1. The CDR3 totals 16 residues. Losses at the gene ends were 2 bases for V and 4 bases for J; bases not matched to a gene: 12. Per the germline V gene, CDR1 is GTSNPN and CDR2 is SVGIG (reference sequence). In DNA form, the CDR3 reads TGTGCCTGGAGTATCTACAGGGGGATCCTGGGCACTGAAGCTTTCTTT. Translated: CAWSIYRGILGTEAFF.

The V call is TRBV27, the J call TRBJ2-1; 10 bases are a match to TRBD2. V gave up 7 bases and J gave up 8 bases; unmatched junction bases: 14. This CDR3 contains 16 residues. Germline loops: CDR1 MNHEY, CDR2 SMNVEV (reference sequence). In DNA form, the CDR3 reads TGTGCCAGCAACTGGAACCCGGGACTAGCGACGGATGAGCAGTTCTTC. It encodes CASNWNPGLATDEQFF.

The chain combines TRBV27 with TRBJ1-1, with a possible D match to TRBD1 (6 bases). CDR3 size: 13 residues. V gave up 2 bases and J gave up 9 bases, with 13 bases separating them. Germline values: CDR1 MNHEY, CDR2 SMNVEV (reference sequence). In DNA, the CDR3 is TGTGCCAGCAGTTTAACGGGGGGCGCGCAAGCTTTCTTT. It specifies CASSLTGGAQAFF.

The rearrangement uses TRBV6-4 and TRBJ2-2; tentative D call: TRBD2 (8 bases). Per germline, CDR1 MRHNA and CDR2 SNTAGT. This CDR3 has 15 amino acids. Between the trimmed V and J ends, which lost 6 bases and 4 bases, there was a span of 15 bases. The CDR3 coding sequence is TGTGCCAGCAGGAGGGGGCTAGCGGGCACCGGGGAGCTGTTTTTT. It encodes CASRRGLAGTGELFF.

V gene TRBV6-6 combines with J gene TRBJ2-2; 8 bases are shared with TRBD1. CDR3 length: 14 residues. The germline gives CDR1 MNHNY, CDR2 SVGAGI (reference sequence). V gave up 11 bases and J gave up 6 bases; unmatched junction bases: 11. The CDR3 region is CAAKDRAGSGELFF. CDR3 sequence (DNA): TGTGCCGCTAAGGACAGGGCGGGGTCCGGGGAGCTGTTTTTT.

The gene calls are TRBV5-6 and TRBJ1-1, with a tentative D call TRBD1 (5 bases). V was pared by 0 bases and J by 0 bases, with 12 bases between. Germline V gene data show CDR1 as SGHDT and CDR2 as YYEEEE. The CDR3 sequence is 16 residues long. CDR3 sequence reads: CASSLDRSVLNTEAFF. The CDR3 DNA reads TGTGCCAGCAGCTTGGACAGGTCCGTTTTGAACACTGAAGCTTTCTTT.

This clone has a single count. The gene calls are TRBV3-1 (or the pseudogene TRBV3-2) and TRBJ2-7; tentative D call: TRBD1 (5 bases). The ends were cut back, 4 bases at V and 5 bases at J, with 15 bases in the middle. CDR1 LGHDT and CDR2 YNNKEL come from the germline V gene (reference sequence). The CDR3 is 14 residues long. CDR3 residues: CASSRNQGDNEQYF. The CDR3 DNA follows: TGTGCCAGCAGCCGCAATCAAGGGGATAACGAGCAGTACTTC.

The chain carries TRBV3-1 (or the pseudogene TRBV3-2) and TRBJ1-4; D possibly corresponds to TRBD1 (5 bases). The germline V and J ends were trimmed by 1 base and 8 bases, with 20 bases remaining between them. CDR1 and CDR2 from the germline V gene are LGHDT and YNNKEL (reference sequence). This CDR3 comprises 17 residues. The CDR3 DNA reads TGTGCCAGCAGCCAAGTTTACACCGGGGCCCGGGGGGAAAAACTGTTTTTT. Translating gives CASSQVYTGARGEKLFF.

The chain is built from TRBV28 and TRBJ2-3, with D unresolved. The CDR3 totals 12 residues. The V gene's germline CDR1 is MDHEN and CDR2 SYDVKM. V was shortened by 6 bases and J by 2 bases, with 6 bases between the two germline ends. Written as DNA, the CDR3 is TGTGCCAGCAGATCCTACACAGATACGCAGTATTTT. Protein product: CASRSYTDTQYF.

The genes are TRBV4-1 and TRBJ1-5, with 7 bases identical to TRBD1. Germline lookup yields CDR1 MGHRA and CDR2 YSYEKL. The CDR3 totals 17 residues. After removal of 1 base from V and 2 bases from J, the junction contained 8 bases not matched to a gene. As DNA, the CDR3 is TGCGCCAGCAGCCAAGGACAGGGCGATAGAGGCAATCAGCCCCAGCATTTT. This gives the protein CASSQGQGDRGNQPQHF.

The chain uses TRBV27 and TRBJ2-3; possibly TRBD1 for D (6 bases). CDR1 and CDR2 (germline): MNHEY, SMNVEV (reference sequence). This CDR3 comprises 14 residues. V dropped 0 bases and J dropped 14 bases, with 18 bases sitting between them. CDR3 in DNA: TGTGCCAGCAGTTTATCCCGACAGGACGGGCCGGGGTATTTT. Residues: CASSLSRQDGPGYF.

This clone was detected once. The V gene is TRBV6-6, the J gene TRBJ2-5; maybe TRBD2 (6 bases). V lost 2 bases, J lost 0 bases, and 10 bases lay in between. Germline V lookup: CDR1 MNHNY, CDR2 SVGAGI (reference sequence). The CDR3 runs 15 residues. The CDR3 reads CASSYGRGDQETQYF. In DNA, the CDR3 is TGTGCCAGCAGTTACGGGCGGGGCGACCAAGAGACCCAGTACTTC.

This chain joins TRBV7-9 and TRBJ2-7; TRBD1 aligns across 10 bases. The CDR3 loop spans 15 amino acids. V dropped 5 bases and J dropped 6; count of bases not matched to a gene: 10. The germline V gene encodes CDR1 SEHNR and CDR2 FQNEAQ (reference sequence). CDR3 nucleotide sequence: TGTGCCAGCAGCAACCGGGACAGGGGTGGTCGCGAGCAGTACTTC. The encoded protein is CASSNRDRGGREQYF.